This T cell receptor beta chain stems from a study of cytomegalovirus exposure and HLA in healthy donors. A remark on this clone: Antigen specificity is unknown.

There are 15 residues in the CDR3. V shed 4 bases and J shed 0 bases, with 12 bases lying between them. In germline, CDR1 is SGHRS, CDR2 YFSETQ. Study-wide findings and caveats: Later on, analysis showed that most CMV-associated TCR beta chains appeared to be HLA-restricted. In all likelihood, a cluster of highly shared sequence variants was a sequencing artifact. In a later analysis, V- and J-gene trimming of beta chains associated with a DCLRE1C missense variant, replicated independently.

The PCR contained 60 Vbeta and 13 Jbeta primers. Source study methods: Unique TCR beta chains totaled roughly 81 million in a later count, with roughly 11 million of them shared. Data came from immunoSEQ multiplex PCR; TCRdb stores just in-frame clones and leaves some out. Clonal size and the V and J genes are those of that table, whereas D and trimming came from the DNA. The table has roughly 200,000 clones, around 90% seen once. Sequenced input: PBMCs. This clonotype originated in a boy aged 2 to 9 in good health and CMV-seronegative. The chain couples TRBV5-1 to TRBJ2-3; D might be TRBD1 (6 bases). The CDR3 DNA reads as TGCGCCAGCAGCACGGACAGAACTAGCACAGATACGCAGTATTTT. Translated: CASSTDRTSTDTQYF.